These 20 T cell receptor beta chains came from one sample sequenced in a study of blood T cell repertoires in COVID-19. Produced via immunoSEQ multiplex PCR; TCRdb's table is partial and in-frame only. The table includes 150,000 to 200,000 clones, 80% to 95% detected once. The sequencing input was peripheral blood. Receptors originate from a woman in her fifties or sixties with COVID-19, enrolled during active disease.

This chain uses TRBV6-6 with TRBJ1-4, with D perhaps TRBD1 (5 bases). The CDR3 contains 14 residues. V lost 10 bases and J lost 5, with 17 bases in between. The germline gives CDR1 MNHNY, CDR2 SVGAGI (reference sequence). The CDR3 DNA reads as TGTGCCACCCTACTCAGGGAGGGGAATGAAAAACTGTTTTTT. It yields the protein CATLLREGNEKLFF.

The chain employs TRBV7-2 and TRBJ2-3; the match to TRBD1 covers 10 bases. The V segment lost 5 bases and the J segment 4 bases; nucleotides outside the gene matches: 9. The CDR3 is made up of 16 amino acids. Germline V CDR1 and CDR2: SGHTA, FQGNSA. The DNA for the CDR3 is TGTGCCAGCAGCCCTATCAGGACAGGGGGGGCAGATACGCAGTATTTT. This encodes CASSPIRTGGADTQYF.

This chain links TRBV9 with TRBJ1-5; TRBD1 matches at 8 bases. Germline V CDR1 and CDR2: SGDLS, YYNGEE. The V gene end was trimmed by 6 bases and the J gene end by 2 bases; junction bases not matched to a gene: 7. The CDR3 loop spans 15 amino acids. CDR3 coding DNA: TGTGCCAGCAAAGACAGGGGTTGGGGCAATCAGCCCCAGCATTTT. It yields the protein CASKDRGWGNQPQHF.

The V gene is TRBV19, the J gene TRBJ1-4; no definite D call. With 6 bases removed from V and 8 bases from J, the gap between germline ends came to 7 bases. CDR1 and CDR2 (germline): LNHDA, SQIVND (reference sequence). CDR3 length equals 11 residues. In nucleotides, the CDR3 is TGTGCCAGTAGCCCGAGGGAAAAACTGTTTTTT. Protein product: CASSPREKLFF. The complete variable domain, with remaining parts taken from reference TRBV19 and TRBJ1-4, reads DGGITQSPKYLFRKEGQNVTLSCEQNLNHDAMYWYRQDPGQGLRLIYYSQIVNDFQKGDIAEGYSVSREKKESFPLTVTSAQKNPTAFYLCASSPREKLFFGSGTQLSVL.

The J gene is TRBJ2-1, the V gene TRBV12-3 or TRBV12-4; D is unresolved. This CDR3 contains 12 residues. Trimming cost V 3 bases and J 7 bases, with 7 bases left between them. The CDR3 coding sequence is TGTGCCAGCAGTTTCCTGAGTAATGAGCAGTTCTTC. Translating gives CASSFLSNEQFF.

The chain employs TRBV18 and TRBJ1-6; TRBD1 agrees at 7 bases. The CDR3 covers 15 residues. V lost 3 bases, J lost 9 bases, and 8 bases stayed unmatched. Germline CDR1 and CDR2: KGHSH and LQKENI. CDR3 region: CASSPRQGSSSPLHF. The CDR3 DNA reads TGTGCCAGCTCACCCAGACAGGGTTCGAGTTCACCCCTCCACTTT.

This clone is a singleton in its sample. This chain uses TRBV15 with TRBJ1-3; 9 nucleotides align to TRBD1. The CDR3 loop spans 16 amino acids. V trimming: 4 bases; J trimming: 7 bases; junction bases outside the gene matches: 11. Germline V CDR1 and CDR2: LNHNV, YYDKDF (reference sequence). CDR3 sequence: CATSKDRGIIGNTIYF. The CDR3 nucleotides are TGTGCCACCAGCAAAGACAGGGGGATCATCGGGAACACCATATATTTT.

The gene calls are TRBV4-3 and TRBJ2-1; 10 nucleotides align to TRBD1. The ends lost 3 bases at V and 6 bases at J; junction bases unmatched: 14. The CDR3 length is 18 residues. Germline assignment: CDR1 LGHNA and CDR2 YSLEER. CDR3 in amino acids: CASSQAPSGTGEFNEQFF. The DNA of the CDR3 is TGCGCCAGCAGCCAGGCTCCAAGTGGGACAGGGGAATTCAATGAGCAGTTCTTC.

V and J are TRBV6-2 or TRBV6-3 and TRBJ2-5; TRBD2 is a possible D gene (6 bases). Germline values: CDR1 MNHEY, CDR2 SVGEGT. The ends were cut back, 2 bases at V and 1 base at J, with 11 bases in the middle. This CDR3 is built from 15 residues. The chain's CDR3 is CASSYNGGSQETQYF. DNA for the CDR3: TGTGCCAGCAGTTACAACGGGGGATCCCAAGAGACCCAGTACTTC.

In DNA form, the CDR3 reads TGTGCCAGCAGACCCCTCGGCCAGGGCTATGGCTACACCTTC. This codes for CASRPLGQGYGYTF. The rearrangement joins TRBV11-2 to TRBJ1-2; TRBD1 is a possible D gene (5 bases). V was clipped by 6 bases and J by 4 bases, with 15 bases between them. From germline, CDR1 is SGHAT and CDR2 FQNNGV. The CDR3 totals 14 residues.

This clone was counted only a few times. The genes are TRBV6-6 and TRBJ1-6, with D maybe TRBD1 (5 bases). CDR1 and CDR2 (germline): MNHNY, SVGAGI (reference sequence). V lost 4 bases, J lost 5 bases, and 15 bases lay in between. This CDR3 contains 16 residues. The CDR3 DNA sequence: TGTGCCAGCAGTTTCCCCCGGGGGAGGCATAATTCACCCCTCCACTTT. It yields the protein CASSFPRGRHNSPLHF.

The rearrangement joins TRBV5-5 to TRBJ2-1, with 9 nucleotides matching TRBD1. Per the germline V gene, CDR1 is SGHKS and CDR2 is YYEKEE (reference sequence). V lost 4 bases and J lost 5; bases outside the gene matches: 7. The CDR3 runs 15 residues. In DNA, the CDR3 is TGTGCCAGCAGCACCGGGACAGGGTCAAACAATGAGCAGTTCTTC. Translation gives CASSTGTGSNNEQFF.

This clone has a single count. The rearrangement joins TRBV7-3 to TRBJ1-1; 8 bases line up with TRBD1. Germline V gene data show CDR1 as SGHTA and CDR2 as FQGTGA. With 2 bases clipped from V and 1 base from J, the junction kept 3 bases outside the gene matches. This CDR3 region has 15 residues. The CDR3 protein is CASSLLGTGNTEAFF. CDR3 DNA: TGTGCCAGCAGCTTATTGGGGACAGGGAACACTGAAGCTTTCTTT.

V usage is TRBV7-6 and J usage is TRBJ2-6, with 10 bases aligning to TRBD2. CDR1 is SGHVS and CDR2 is FNYEAQ in the germline V gene. The CDR3 is 16 amino acids. V was pared by 4 bases and J by 6 bases, with 6 bases of the junction left unmatched. The CDR3 protein is CASSSSGGRAANVLTF. CDR3 DNA: TGTGCCAGCAGCTCTAGCGGGGGACGGGCGGCCAACGTCCTGACTTTC.

V gene TRBV12-3 or TRBV12-4 combines with J gene TRBJ1-1, with D unclear. Trimming pared 5 bases from V and 3 bases from J, leaving 4 bases between. This CDR3 has 11 amino acids. In DNA, the CDR3 is TGTGCCAGCAGTGTCTACACTGAAGCTTTCTTT. Residues: CASSVYTEAFF.

This chain connects TRBV7-8 to TRBJ2-7, with 9 bases aligning to TRBD1. CDR1 and CDR2 (germline): SGHVS, FQNEAQ. This CDR3 spans 15 amino acids. V gave up 4 bases and J gave up 3 bases; unmatched junction bases: 7. The CDR3, as DNA: TGTGCCAGCAGCTCCAATCCGGGACAGGGCTACGAGCAGTACTTC. This sequence encodes CASSSNPGQGYEQYF.

This chain connects TRBV10-3 to TRBJ2-5; 8 bases are a match to TRBD1. The ends lost 2 bases at V and 5 bases at J; junction bases unmatched: 7. The length of the CDR3 is 15 residues. Germline V lookup: CDR1 ENHRY, CDR2 SYGVKD. The CDR3 DNA follows: TGTGCCATCAGTGAGCCCGGACAGGGACGCGAGACCCAGTACTTC. This encodes CAISEPGQGRETQYF.

The rearrangement uses TRBV6-1 and TRBJ1-1, with 7 bases that match TRBD1. This CDR3 is 15 amino acids long. V was pared by 3 bases and J by 4 bases, with 8 bases of the junction left unmatched. CDR1 is MNHNS, CDR2 SASEGT, per germline. CDR3: CASSDTGAPGTEAFF. The CDR3 DNA sequence: TGTGCCAGCAGTGATACAGGGGCGCCGGGCACTGAAGCTTTCTTT.

This clone was observed once. The chain links TRBV3-1 (or the pseudogene TRBV3-2) to TRBJ1-6; no reliable D call. The CDR3 sequence is 15 residues long. Germline V lookup: CDR1 LGHDT, CDR2 YNNKEL (reference sequence). The germline V and J ends were trimmed by 1 base and 6 bases, with 10 bases remaining between them. CDR3 nucleotides: TGTGCCAGCAGCCAAGCCTCAGAAGTTAATTCACCCCTCCACTTT. This sequence encodes CASSQASEVNSPLHF.

The V and J genes are TRBV6-6 and TRBJ2-7, with D maybe TRBD1 (6 bases). There are 15 residues in the CDR3. Germline assignment: CDR1 MNHNY and CDR2 SVGAGI (reference sequence). Trimming removed 5 bases from V and 3 bases from J, with 17 bases in between. The CDR3 spells CASSHTGDILYEQYF. Written as DNA, the CDR3 is TGTGCCAGCAGTCATACCGGGGACATTCTCTACGAGCAGTACTTC.